The 9 T cell receptor beta chains given below trace back to one sample, sequenced in a study of PD-L1 blockade in urothelial cancer. Generated by immunoSEQ multiplex PCR, the TCRdb table keeps only in-frame clones and is missing some. The table lists about 38,000 clones, approximately 90% of them singletons, with approximately 8% in the top ten. Sequencing was performed on PBMCs, taken around atezolizumab (anti-PD-L1) treatment. Receptors were obtained from a man in his 70s with urothelial cancer.

This chain links TRBV4-2 with TRBJ2-3, with 13 nucleotides matching TRBD2. CDR3 size: 17 residues. With V trimmed by 0 bases and J by 8 bases, 8 bases remained unmatched. From germline, CDR1 is LGHNA and CDR2 YNFKEQ. CDR3 sequence: CASSQDTSGREFGTQYF. CDR3 DNA sequence: TGTGCCAGCAGCCAAGATACTAGCGGGAGGGAGTTTGGTACGCAGTATTTT.

This rearrangement joins TRBV28 to TRBJ2-2; D not resolved. V was trimmed by 6 bases and J by 6 bases, leaving 14 bases between them. The CDR3 is 14 amino acids. Germline CDR1 is MDHEN and CDR2 is SYDVKM. DNA of the CDR3: TGTGCCAGCAGCCTTGTCCGAACACCCGGGGAGCTGTTTTTT. Its translation is CASSLVRTPGELFF.

This clone was counted between two and nine times. The chain has TRBV5-1 and TRBJ1-2, with 8 bases that match TRBD1. CDR3 length: 14 amino acids. The ends lost 4 bases at V and 4 bases at J; junction bases unmatched: 6. The V gene's germline CDR1 is SGHRS and CDR2 YFSETQ. CDR3 DNA: TGCGCCAGCAGCCAAGGACAGGGCCTCTATGGCTACACCTTC. It codes for CASSQGQGLYGYTF.

The chain couples TRBV9 to TRBJ2-1, with 9 bases identical to TRBD2. CDR3 length: 16 amino acids. Germline lookup yields CDR1 SGDLS and CDR2 YYNGEE. The junction had 5 bases not matched to a gene; V was cut back by 4 bases and J by 0 bases. The DNA of the CDR3 is TGTGCCAGCAGCAGACTTAGCGGGAGCTCCTACAATGAGCAGTTCTTC. As protein: CASSRLSGSSYNEQFF.

This chain connects TRBV6-5 to TRBJ2-2, with D hard to call. Germline CDR1 and CDR2: MNHEY and SVGAGI. V gave up 2 bases and J gave up 7 bases, with 5 bases separating them. The CDR3 sequence is 12 residues long. The CDR3 here is CASSYPGGELFF. CDR3 DNA: TGTGCCAGCAGTTACCCCGGCGGGGAGCTGTTTTTT.

The chain has TRBV6-6 and TRBJ2-7, with D hard to call. Germline-derived CDR1 and CDR2 are MNHNY and SVGAGI (reference sequence). The CDR3 loop spans 13 amino acids. V lost 10 bases and J 6 bases, leaving 19 bases between the germline ends. Here the CDR3 DNA reads TGTGCCATCCATGGGCCAGGTCTCATCGAGCAGTACTTC. Amino acid sequence: CAIHGPGLIEQYF.

The chain has TRBV6-1 and TRBJ2-7; tentatively, D is TRBD1 (5 bases). Germline CDR1 and CDR2: MNHNS and SASEGT. V shed 4 bases and J shed 1 base, with 11 bases lying between them. The CDR3 is 14 residues long. CDR3 coding DNA: TGTGCCAGCAGTGCCTCGGCAGGGTCCTACGAGCAGTACTTC. It translates to CASSASAGSYEQYF.

The rearrangement joins TRBV6-6 to TRBJ2-5; no clear D gene. Trimming stripped 0 bases from V and 2 bases from J, with 10 bases between. The CDR3 is made up of 15 amino acids. The germline V gene encodes CDR1 MNHNY and CDR2 SVGAGI (reference sequence). The CDR3 protein is CASSYSMGIQETQYF. The DNA of the CDR3 is TGTGCCAGCAGTTACTCGATGGGCATACAAGAGACCCAGTACTTC.

The gene calls are TRBV7-6 and TRBJ1-4; 7 bases are a match to TRBD1. V dropped 5 bases and J dropped 0; count of bases not matched to a gene: 12. This CDR3 comprises 18 residues. Per germline, CDR1 SGHVS and CDR2 FNYEAQ. Here the CDR3 DNA reads TGTGCCAGCAGCCGCGACCTACAGGGGCCGACAACTAATGAAAAACTGTTTTTT. Its protein product is CASSRDLQGPTTNEKLFF.